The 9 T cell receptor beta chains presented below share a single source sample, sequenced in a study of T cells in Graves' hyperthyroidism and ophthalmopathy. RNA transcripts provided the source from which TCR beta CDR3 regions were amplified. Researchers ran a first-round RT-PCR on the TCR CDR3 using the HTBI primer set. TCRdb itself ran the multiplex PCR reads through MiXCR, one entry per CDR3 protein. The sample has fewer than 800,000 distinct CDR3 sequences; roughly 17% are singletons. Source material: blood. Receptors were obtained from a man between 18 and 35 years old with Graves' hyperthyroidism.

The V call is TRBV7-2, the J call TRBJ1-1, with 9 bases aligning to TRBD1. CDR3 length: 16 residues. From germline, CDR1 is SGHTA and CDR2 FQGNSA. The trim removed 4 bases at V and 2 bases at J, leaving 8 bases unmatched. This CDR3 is CASSSTGTGLNTEAFF. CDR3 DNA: TGTGCCAGCAGCTCCACCGGGACAGGGTTAAACACTGAAGCTTTCTTT.

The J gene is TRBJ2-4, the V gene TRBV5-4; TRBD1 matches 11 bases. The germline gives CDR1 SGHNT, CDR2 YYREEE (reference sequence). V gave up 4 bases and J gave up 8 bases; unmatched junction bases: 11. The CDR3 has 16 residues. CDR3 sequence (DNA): TGTGCCAGCAGCACCGAACGGACAGGGGGCGCCGACATTCAGTACTTC. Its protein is CASSTERTGGADIQYF.

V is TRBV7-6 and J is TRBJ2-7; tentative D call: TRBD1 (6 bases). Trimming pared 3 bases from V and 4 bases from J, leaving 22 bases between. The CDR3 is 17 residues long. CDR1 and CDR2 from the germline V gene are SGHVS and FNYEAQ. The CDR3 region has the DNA TGTGCCAGCAGCTTGGTCTTCGGCCGGGACAAAATTTACGAGCAGTACTTC. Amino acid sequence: CASSLVFGRDKIYEQYF.

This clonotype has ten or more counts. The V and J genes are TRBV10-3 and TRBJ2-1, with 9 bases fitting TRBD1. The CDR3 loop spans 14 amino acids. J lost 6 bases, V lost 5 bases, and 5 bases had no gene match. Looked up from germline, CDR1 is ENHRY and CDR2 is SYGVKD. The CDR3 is CAISPGQGPNEQFF. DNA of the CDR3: TGTGCCATCAGTCCGGGACAGGGACCCAATGAGCAGTTCTTC.

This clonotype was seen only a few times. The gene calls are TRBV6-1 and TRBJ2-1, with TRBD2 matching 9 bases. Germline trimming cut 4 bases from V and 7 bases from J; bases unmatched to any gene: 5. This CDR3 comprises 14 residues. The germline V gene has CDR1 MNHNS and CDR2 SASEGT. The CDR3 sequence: CASSGLADLNEQFF. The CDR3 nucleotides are TGTGCCAGCAGTGGACTAGCGGATCTAAATGAGCAGTTCTTC.

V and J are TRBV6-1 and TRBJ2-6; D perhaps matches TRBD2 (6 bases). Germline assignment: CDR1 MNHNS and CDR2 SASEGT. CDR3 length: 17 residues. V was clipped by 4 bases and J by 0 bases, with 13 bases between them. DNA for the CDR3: TGTGCCAGCAGTGCAATTGGAGGGGACTCTGGGGCCAACGTCCTGACTTTC. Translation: CASSAIGGDSGANVLTF.

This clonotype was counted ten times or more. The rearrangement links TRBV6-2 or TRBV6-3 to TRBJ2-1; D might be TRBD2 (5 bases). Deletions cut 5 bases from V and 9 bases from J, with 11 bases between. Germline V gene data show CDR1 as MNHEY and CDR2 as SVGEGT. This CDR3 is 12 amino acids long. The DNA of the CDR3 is TGTGCCAGCAGTCAACTAGGTCGTGAGCAGTTCTTC. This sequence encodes CASSQLGREQFF.

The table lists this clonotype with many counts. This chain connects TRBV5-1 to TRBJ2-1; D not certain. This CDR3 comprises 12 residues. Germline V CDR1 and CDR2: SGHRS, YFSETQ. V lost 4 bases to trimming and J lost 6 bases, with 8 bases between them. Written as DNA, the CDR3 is TGCGCCAGCAGCCAAGAGTTCAATGAGCAGTTCTTC. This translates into CASSQEFNEQFF.

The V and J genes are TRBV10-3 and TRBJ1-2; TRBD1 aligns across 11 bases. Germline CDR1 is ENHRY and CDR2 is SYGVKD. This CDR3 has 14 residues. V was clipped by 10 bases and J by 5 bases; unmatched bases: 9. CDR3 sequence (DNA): TGTGCCACCAATCCGGGACAGGGGGTTTATGGCTACACCTTC. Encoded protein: CATNPGQGVYGYTF.